The source of this T cell receptor (beta chain) is a study of cytomegalovirus exposure and HLA in healthy donors. Whole-study findings and limits: Follow-up analysis later connected one missense variant in DCLRE1C with trimming of TCR beta V- and J-genes. Near-uniform donor sequencing depth was presumed by presence/absence analyses.

On this clone itself: No antigen is known for it.

Both 60 Vbeta primers and 13 Jbeta primers went into the PCR. Measured with immunoSEQ multiplex PCR; TCRdb has only the in-frame clones, and not every one. This sample has approximately 290,000 clones, with over 70% found just once. The CDR3 covers 14 residues. In germline, CDR1 is LNHDA, CDR2 SQIVND (reference sequence). The V end was cut by 4 bases, the J end by 2 bases, with 11 bases between. The TCR was taken from a girl aged 2-10 years in good health and CMV-seronegative. This sequence joins TRBV19 and TRBJ1-2, with D possibly matching TRBD1 (6 bases). The specimen was PBMCs. CDR3 residues: CASSSLTGNYGYTF. CDR3 bases: TGTGCCAGTAGTAGCCTTACAGGGAACTATGGCTACACCTTC.